Below, one T cell receptor beta chain is given with its context. Antigen: not known. The data originate from a study of shared clonotypes between healthy human individuals. Regarding the study as a whole: Clonotypes shared by all four donors outscored non-shared clonotypes in generation probability. It was observed that 5% to 6% of naive CD4 clonotypes were shared across several donors.

This CDR3 comprises 10 residues. The V gene lost 8 bases and the J gene lost 3 bases, with 4 bases spanning the gap. Per germline, CDR1 MNHEY and CDR2 SVGAGI. Donors were healthy HIV-negative adults without recently reported acute infections or vaccinations. Replicate PCRs from sorted subsets contained approximately 200 ng DNA, which is around 30,000 T cell genomes. TCRdb keeps only in-frame clones here, not all; method: immunoSEQ multiplex PCR. The table has 2,100,000 or so clones, almost 96% seen once. This clonotype originated in a man aged 18 to 30 in good health. J is TRBJ1-1 and V is TRBV6-5; D call uncertain. The sample comprised naive CD4+ T cells sorted from blood. Subset noted: CD45RA+ positively selected. CDR3 DNA: TGTGCCAGCGGCTACACTGAAGCTTTCTTT. Translated: CASGYTEAFF.